Presented here are 30 T cell receptor beta chains from one specimen sequenced in a study of cytomegalovirus exposure and HLA in healthy donors (dated by TCRdb to about 2017). Preparation of the library involved the immunoSEQ multiplex PCR assay. A mixture of 60 forward primers for TCR Vbeta segments and 13 reverse primers for TCR Jbeta segments was used in the multiplex PCR. The table comes from immuneACCESS by way of TCRdb, which keeps in-frame sequences with V and J called. Part of the clones is missing from these tables; in studies checked, under half for an unresolved V gene and the rest for unknown reasons. Across this sample there are about 130,000 clones, with 83% seen only once. Clones ranked in the top ten supply 20% of the sample. The sequencing input was PBMCs. These receptors were taken from a young man in good health and CMV-seropositive.

The chain carries TRBV5-1 and TRBJ2-7, with D possibly being TRBD1 (5 bases). Per the germline V gene, CDR1 is SGHRS and CDR2 is YFSETQ. Deletions cut 5 bases from V and 0 bases from J, with 9 bases between. CDR3 size: 13 residues. In DNA, the CDR3 is TGCGCCAGCAGTCCACAGGCCTCCTACGAGCAGTACTTC. It yields the protein CASSPQASYEQYF.

The V call is TRBV30, the J call TRBJ2-1; TRBD1 agrees at 11 bases. The CDR3 runs to 14 residues. The germline V gene encodes CDR1 GTSNPN and CDR2 SVGIG (reference sequence). J was trimmed by 14 bases and V by 4 bases; bases with no gene match: 13. CDR3 DNA sequence: TGTGCCTGGAATCATGGACAGGGGGCGCCAAGGGAGTTCTTC. Translated: CAWNHGQGAPREFF.

V and J are TRBV7-3 and TRBJ2-6; D not certain. CDR3 length: 14 amino acids. V was cut by 11 bases and J by 2 bases, with 13 bases left in between. In germline, CDR1 is SGHTA, CDR2 FQGTGA. The CDR3 DNA reads TGTGCCGGCTCAATGGGCACTGGGGCCAACGTCCTGACTTTC. Protein sequence: CAGSMGTGANVLTF.

This clone was counted only a few times. The chain is built from TRBV5-1 and TRBJ1-1; a possible D gene is TRBD1 (5 bases). Trimming cost V 0 bases and J 7 bases, with 10 bases left between them. The CDR3 totals 13 residues. Germline lookup yields CDR1 SGHRS and CDR2 YFSETQ. As DNA, the CDR3 is TGCGCCAGCAGCTTGGAGACAGTGGGTGAAGCTTTCTTT. This codes for CASSLETVGEAFF.

The chain couples TRBV6-5 to TRBJ2-7; TRBD1 matches 11 bases. The V gene end was trimmed by 7 bases and the J gene end by 4 bases; junction bases not matched to a gene: 6. The CDR3 sequence is 14 residues long. Germline CDR1 MNHEY, CDR2 SVGAGI. The CDR3 here is CASNPGQGDYEQYF. CDR3 nucleotide sequence: TGTGCCAGCAATCCGGGACAGGGGGATTACGAGCAGTACTTC.

The V gene is TRBV2, the J gene TRBJ2-2; D perhaps matches TRBD1 (5 bases). V lost 3 bases and J 1 base, leaving 9 bases between the germline ends. The CDR3 spans 15 residues. CDR1 and CDR2 from the germline V gene are SNHLY and FYNNEI. This chain's CDR3 is CASSDVRENTGELFF. The CDR3 region has the DNA TGTGCCAGCAGTGACGTCAGGGAGAACACCGGGGAGCTGTTTTTT.

The chain couples TRBV30 to TRBJ1-3; a weak D match, TRBD1 (5 bases). The CDR3 runs to 13 residues. Trimming shortened V by 1 base and J by 7 bases, and 11 bases separated the two germline ends. Per the germline V gene, CDR1 is GTSNPN and CDR2 is SVGIG (reference sequence). This CDR3 reads CAWSEGLGNTIYF. In DNA form, the CDR3 reads TGTGCCTGGAGTGAGGGACTTGGGAACACCATATATTTT.

This sequence joins TRBV28 and TRBJ2-7; 12 nucleotides match TRBD1. The ends lost 5 bases at V and 3 bases at J; junction bases unmatched: 11. Germline CDR1 is MDHEN and CDR2 is SYDVKM. The CDR3 runs 17 residues. The CDR3 loop reads CASSGPLGQGAGYEQYF. The DNA for the CDR3 is TGTGCCAGCAGTGGCCCCTTGGGACAGGGGGCTGGCTACGAGCAGTACTTC.

The chain combines TRBV13 with TRBJ1-6; D gene ambiguous. Germline assignment: CDR1 PRHDT and CDR2 FYEKMQ (reference sequence). This CDR3 has 14 residues. V was cut by 0 bases and J by 12 bases, with 12 bases left in between. The CDR3, as DNA: TGTGCCAGCAGCTTAGGAAGAGACACCAAACCCCTCCACTTT. Its translation is CASSLGRDTKPLHF.

This sequence joins TRBV6-5 and TRBJ1-4; 12 bases match TRBD1. The germline gives CDR1 MNHEY, CDR2 SVGAGI. The CDR3 spans 15 residues. The V gene end was trimmed by 6 bases and the J gene end by 8 bases; junction bases not matched to a gene: 7. The CDR3 nucleotides read TGTGCCAGCAGATGGGGACAGGGGGCGGGGGAAAAACTGTTTTTT. It yields the protein CASRWGQGAGEKLFF.

This clone was seen a handful of times. DNA of the CDR3: TGTGCCAGCAGTGGACAGGGGTTTGCAGATACGCAGTATTTT. It yields the protein CASSGQGFADTQYF. The rearrangement uses TRBV6-1 and TRBJ2-3; 8 bases agree with TRBD1. Trimming at V came to 4 bases and at J to 4 bases, leaving 4 bases not matched to a gene. Germline V gene data show CDR1 as MNHNS and CDR2 as SASEGT. The CDR3 is made up of 14 amino acids.

V and J are TRBV29-1 and TRBJ1-4; 10 nucleotides align to TRBD1. Germline V CDR1 and CDR2: SQVTM, ANQGSEA. The CDR3 loop spans 17 amino acids. J was trimmed by 8 bases and V by 7 bases; bases with no gene match: 19. DNA for the CDR3: TGCAGCGCCCTTACCGGGACAGGGGTGTCGGGGAGAGAAAAACTGTTTTTT. Translated, it gives CSALTGTGVSGREKLFF.

The rearrangement joins TRBV4-1 to TRBJ1-6; 10 bases line up with TRBD1. The germline V gene encodes CDR1 MGHRA and CDR2 YSYEKL. V trimming: 1 base; J trimming: 9 bases; junction bases outside the gene matches: 6. This CDR3 contains 16 residues. The CDR3 spells CASSQVTGGSGSPLHF. The CDR3 nucleotides are TGCGCCAGCAGCCAAGTGACAGGGGGCTCGGGTTCACCCCTCCACTTT.

This clone was observed a single time. The chain couples TRBV7-8 to TRBJ2-7; no reliable D call. This CDR3 is 14 amino acids long. Per the germline V gene, CDR1 is SGHVS and CDR2 is FQNEAQ. V lost 4 bases and J lost 1, with 11 bases in between. CDR3 protein: CASSYPGSSYEQYF. The CDR3 DNA follows: TGTGCCAGCAGCTACCCCGGGTCTTCCTACGAGCAGTACTTC.

The chain has TRBV5-4 and TRBJ1-2, with 10 nucleotides matching TRBD1. The J segment lost 3 bases and the V segment lost 1 base, leaving 3 bases of the junction unmatched. The germline CDR1 and CDR2 sequences are SGHNT and YYREEE (reference sequence). The CDR3 length is 15 residues. The CDR3 protein is CASSLRTGGDYGYTF. The CDR3 DNA reads TGTGCCAGCAGCTTGCGGACAGGGGGGGACTATGGCTACACCTTC.

Here the CDR3 DNA reads TGTGCCAGCAGTTACTCAGGGAGGGTTGAGACCCAGTACTTC. This translates into CASSYSGRVETQYF. This sequence joins TRBV6-5 and TRBJ2-5, with 7 bases fitting TRBD2. The CDR3 spans 14 residues. J was trimmed by 5 bases and V by 0 bases; bases with no gene match: 3. Per the germline V gene, CDR1 is MNHEY and CDR2 is SVGAGI.

The chain combines TRBV7-2 with TRBJ2-1; unclear D gene. The ends were cut back, 8 bases at V and 8 bases at J, with 10 bases in the middle. The CDR3 spans 11 residues. The V gene's germline CDR1 is SGHTA and CDR2 FQGNSA. CDR3 nucleotides: TGTGCCAGCGGTGAGGTCGATGAGCAGTTCTTC. Its translation is CASGEVDEQFF.

In its sample, this clone was seen once. The chain couples TRBV29-1 to TRBJ1-2; a possible D gene is TRBD1 (5 bases). With 7 bases removed from V and 2 bases from J, the gap between germline ends came to 11 bases. Germline CDR1 is SQVTM and CDR2 is ANQGSEA. This CDR3 has 12 amino acids. CDR3 coding DNA: TGCAGCGCGTGGGGGGGGAACTATGGCTACACCTTC. Translation: CSAWGGNYGYTF.

This clone was seen more than once but under ten times. CDR3 protein: CASSLSPSGGQETQYF. In DNA, the CDR3 is TGTGCCAGCAGCTTAAGTCCTAGCGGGGGACAAGAGACCCAGTACTTC. V gene TRBV7-7 combines with J gene TRBJ2-5, with TRBD2 matching 10 bases. Germline CDR1 and CDR2: SSHAT and FNYEAQ (reference sequence). The CDR3 extends over 16 amino acids. After removal of 2 bases from V and 2 bases from J, the junction contained 5 bases not matched to a gene.

This chain connects TRBV5-6 to TRBJ1-2; a possible D gene is TRBD1 (6 bases). Germline assignment: CDR1 SGHDT and CDR2 YYEEEE. CDR3 length equals 13 residues. V was clipped by 2 bases and J by 5 bases, with 10 bases between them. Here the CDR3 DNA reads TGTGCCAGCAGCTTACAGGGAGGGTATGGCTACACCTTC. As protein: CASSLQGGYGYTF.

This clone was seen a single time. This sequence joins TRBV4-1 and TRBJ1-2; possible D gene TRBD1, 6 bases. The CDR3 has 12 residues. Germline CDR1 and CDR2: MGHRA and YSYEKL. V lost 3 bases and J lost 4, with 6 bases in between. CDR3 DNA sequence: TGCGCCAGCAGCCAGGACAGCTATGGCTACACCTTC. It translates to CASSQDSYGYTF.

The chain has TRBV19 and TRBJ2-5; the match to TRBD1 covers 7 bases. The V and J ends lost 4 bases and 0 bases, in that order; junction bases with no gene match: 8. The germline V gene has CDR1 LNHDA and CDR2 SQIVND (reference sequence). The CDR3 is made up of 16 amino acids. The CDR3: CASSKRQGTYQETQYF. DNA of the CDR3: TGTGCCAGTAGTAAAAGACAGGGAACGTACCAAGAGACCCAGTACTTC. The full variable domain, completed using reference TRBV19 and TRBJ2-5, is DGGITQSPKYLFRKEGQNVTLSCEQNLNHDAMYWYRQDPGQGLRLIYYSQIVNDFQKGDIAEGYSVSREKKESFPLTVTSAQKNPTAFYLCASSKRQGTYQETQYFGPGTRLLVL.

This chain uses TRBV19 with TRBJ2-7, with D possibly matching TRBD1 (6 bases). Germline V lookup: CDR1 LNHDA, CDR2 SQIVND (reference sequence). The CDR3 covers 13 residues. Trimming removed 6 bases at V and 3 bases at J, with 12 bases between. In nucleotides, the CDR3 is TGTGCCAGTAGCCAACAGGGTGGCTACGAGCAGTACTTC. It encodes CASSQQGGYEQYF.

This clone was recorded once. The V call is TRBV7-9, the J call TRBJ2-1, with a possible D match to TRBD1 (6 bases). This CDR3 contains 13 residues. The V end lost 1 base, the J end lost 8 bases, and 9 bases lay between the germline ends. CDR1 is SEHNR, CDR2 FQNEAQ, per germline (reference sequence). The CDR3 DNA is TGTGCCAGCAGCTTAGGAACAGGGTATGAGCAGTTCTTC. It codes for CASSLGTGYEQFF.

As regards this clone: The junction shows a germline mismatch at one end, possibly a read error. This sequence joins TRBV15 and TRBJ2-7; D gene ambiguous. CDR1 and CDR2 from the germline V gene are LNHNV and YYDKDF (reference sequence). There are 14 residues in the CDR3. In DNA form, the CDR3 reads TGTGCCACCAGCAGCACACTAAGCTCCTACGGGCAGTACTTC. This encodes CATSSTLSSYGQYF.

This rearrangement joins TRBV25-1 to TRBJ2-1, with D tentatively TRBD2 (5 bases). V was pared by 1 base and J by 4 bases, with 11 bases between. Germline assignment: CDR1 MGHDK and CDR2 SYGVNS. This CDR3 comprises 15 residues. The CDR3 DNA reads TGTGCCAGCAGTGAATCCAGCGGCCTATACAATGAGCAGTTCTTC. Amino acids: CASSESSGLYNEQFF. The full variable domain, its missing parts supplied by reference TRBV25-1 and TRBJ2-1, is EADIYQTPRYLVIGTGKKITLECSQTMGHDKMYWYQQDPGMELHLIHYSYGVNSTEKGDLSSESTVSRIRTEHFPLTLESARPSHTSQYLCASSESSGLYNEQFFGPGTRLTVL.

This rearrangement joins TRBV7-6 to TRBJ2-1, with 9 bases that match TRBD2. The trim removed 1 base at V and 8 bases at J, leaving 6 bases unmatched. The CDR3 consists of 15 residues. The germline V gene has CDR1 SGHVS and CDR2 FNYEAQ. The CDR3 spells CASSLGGGALDEQFF. The CDR3 nucleotides are TGTGCCAGCAGCTTAGGCGGGGGGGCCCTCGATGAGCAGTTCTTC.

This chain uses TRBV4-1 with TRBJ2-5, with 15 nucleotides matching TRBD2. Germline trimming cut 4 bases from V and 1 base from J; bases unmatched to any gene: 7. This CDR3 contains 18 residues. CDR1 is MGHRA, CDR2 YSYEKL, per germline. The DNA for the CDR3 is TGCGCCAGCAGCCGACAAGGGACTAGCGGGGGGCCCCAAGAGACCCAGTACTTC. Translation: CASSRQGTSGGPQETQYF.

The chain links TRBV9 to TRBJ1-2; TRBD1 is a possible D gene (6 bases). Per germline, CDR1 SGDLS and CDR2 YYNGEE. The CDR3 runs to 14 residues. V lost 0 bases and J 8 bases, leaving 14 bases between the germline ends. The CDR3 sequence: CASSVEDSPYGYTF. The CDR3 coding sequence is TGTGCCAGCAGCGTAGAGGACAGCCCCTACGGCTACACCTTC.

The gene calls are TRBV4-1 and TRBJ2-7; D may be TRBD1 (5 bases). CDR1 is MGHRA and CDR2 is YSYEKL in the germline V gene. The CDR3 loop spans 13 amino acids. V lost 4 bases, J lost 4 bases, and 11 bases lay in between. CDR3 sequence reads: CASSPQGGYEQYF. The CDR3 DNA reads as TGCGCCAGCAGCCCGCAGGGCGGTTACGAGCAGTACTTC.